A selection of T cell receptor beta chains follows, all from one sample in a study of T cell responses to AZD1222 COVID-19 vaccine. The data were produced by immunoSEQ multiplex PCR, yet TCRdb's version contains in-frame clones alone and is incomplete. The sample has some 200,000 clones, just over 90% seen once. Sequenced here: peripheral blood, sampled 28 days after the second AZD1222 dose. Source of these receptors: an adult who received the AZD1222 COVID-19 vaccine. CDR3s include the opening cysteine and the closing phenylalanine or tryptophan. Each record gives: CDR3 protein, CDR3 DNA, V gene, clone size, D gene, CDR3 length, J gene. The D gene is left open where the match is weak. Rows give clone size only sometimes, using once, few, many, or a class for an expanded clone.

CDR3 protein: CASSPLAGGSGANVLTF; CDR3 DNA: TGTGCCAGCAGCCCCCTAGCGGGAGGATCTGGGGCCAACGTCCTGACTTTC; V gene: TRBV27; clone size: .; D gene: TRBD2; CDR3 length: 17; J gene: TRBJ2-6
CDR3 protein: CASAVLGRQNTEAFF; CDR3 DNA: TGTGCCAGCGCTGTACTAGGACGGCAGAACACTGAAGCTTTCTTT; V gene: TRBV5-5; clone size: .; D gene: .; CDR3 length: 15; J gene: TRBJ1-1
CDR3 protein: CASSLILDGYEQYF; CDR3 DNA: TGTGCCAGCAGTTTAATCCTGGACGGCTACGAGCAGTACTTC; V gene: TRBV28; clone size: .; D gene: .; CDR3 length: 14; J gene: TRBJ2-7
CDR3 protein: CASSLGQASSGNTIYF; CDR3 DNA: TGTGCCAGCAGCTTAGGACAGGCGAGCTCTGGAAACACCATATATTTT; V gene: TRBV7-6; clone size: .; D gene: .; CDR3 length: 16; J gene: TRBJ1-3
CDR3 protein: CASRRDNRYNEQFF; CDR3 DNA: TGTGCCAGCCGCCGGGACAATAGATACAATGAGCAGTTCTTC; V gene: TRBV2; clone size: .; D gene: .; CDR3 length: 14; J gene: TRBJ2-1
CDR3 protein: CASSRVGTHEKLFF; CDR3 DNA: TGTGCCAGCAGTCGCGTCGGGACACATGAAAAACTGTTTTTT; V gene: TRBV3-1/TRBV3-2; clone size: .; D gene: .; CDR3 length: 14; J gene: TRBJ1-4
CDR3 protein: CASSSTPGGRNEQFF; CDR3 DNA: TGTGCCAGTAGCTCGACCCCCGGAGGACGGAATGAGCAGTTCTTC; V gene: TRBV19; clone size: .; D gene: .; CDR3 length: 15; J gene: TRBJ2-1
CDR3 protein: CASSLAPYQPQHF; CDR3 DNA: TGTGCCAGCAGCTTAGCCCCTTATCAGCCCCAGCATTTT; V gene: TRBV13; clone size: .; D gene: .; CDR3 length: 13; J gene: TRBJ1-5
CDR3 protein: CASSQEANSDTQYF; CDR3 DNA: TGTGCCAGCAGCCAAGAAGCAAATTCAGATACGCAGTATTTT; V gene: TRBV4-2; clone size: .; D gene: .; CDR3 length: 14; J gene: TRBJ2-3
CDR3 protein: CASSLAWDRGHNEQFF; CDR3 DNA: TGTGCCAGCAGCTTAGCTTGGGACAGGGGCCACAATGAGCAGTTCTTC; V gene: TRBV7-2; clone size: .; D gene: TRBD1; CDR3 length: 16; J gene: TRBJ2-1
CDR3 protein: CSASPLPPRKGNYEQYF; CDR3 DNA: TGCAGTGCTAGTCCGCTCCCCCCGCGAAAAGGGAACTACGAGCAGTACTTC; V gene: TRBV20-1; clone size: once; D gene: .; CDR3 length: 17; J gene: TRBJ2-7
CDR3 protein: CASSLTGGTDTQYF; CDR3 DNA: TGTGCCAGCAGCTTGACAGGCGGCACAGATACGCAGTATTTT; V gene: TRBV7-3; clone size: .; D gene: .; CDR3 length: 14; J gene: TRBJ2-3
CDR3 protein: CASSLGFQESQYF; CDR3 DNA: TGTGCCAGCAGCTTAGGCTTTCAGGAATCGCAGTATTTT; V gene: TRBV7-2; clone size: .; D gene: .; CDR3 length: 13; J gene: TRBJ2-3
CDR3 protein: CASFRQGTDTQYF; CDR3 DNA: TGCGCCAGCTTCCGACAGGGCACAGATACGCAGTATTTT; V gene: TRBV5-1; clone size: .; D gene: .; CDR3 length: 13; J gene: TRBJ2-3
CDR3 protein: CASSSAPGQPYGYTF; CDR3 DNA: TGCGCCAGCAGCTCCGCCCCGGGACAGCCCTATGGCTACACCTTC; V gene: TRBV5-1; clone size: .; D gene: TRBD1; CDR3 length: 15; J gene: TRBJ1-2
CDR3 protein: CASSDGYLEQFF; CDR3 DNA: TGTGCCAGCAGTGATGGTTACCTTGAGCAGTTCTTC; V gene: TRBV2; clone size: .; D gene: .; CDR3 length: 12; J gene: TRBJ2-1
CDR3 protein: CASSNPKLAGAPPWGQYF; CDR3 DNA: TGTGCCAGCAGCAACCCAAAACTAGCGGGAGCTCCCCCTTGGGGGCAGTACTTC; V gene: TRBV7-2; clone size: .; D gene: TRBD2; CDR3 length: 18; J gene: TRBJ2-7
CDR3 protein: CASSPSGATNEKLFF; CDR3 DNA: TGTGCCAGCAGTCCCTCGGGAGCAACTAATGAAAAACTGTTTTTT; V gene: TRBV6-5; clone size: .; D gene: .; CDR3 length: 15; J gene: TRBJ1-4
CDR3 protein: CASSARDGTLSYEQYF; CDR3 DNA: TGTGCCAGCAGCGCCCGGGACGGAACCCTCTCCTACGAGCAGTACTTC; V gene: TRBV9; clone size: .; D gene: .; CDR3 length: 16; J gene: TRBJ2-7
CDR3 protein: CASSLEGRGRNTEAFF; CDR3 DNA: TGTGCCAGCAGCTTAGAGGGCAGGGGCCGGAACACTGAAGCTTTCTTT; V gene: TRBV11-3; clone size: .; D gene: .; CDR3 length: 16; J gene: TRBJ1-1
CDR3 protein: CASSPWTGENEQFF; CDR3 DNA: TGTGCCAGCTCACCATGGACAGGGGAAAATGAGCAGTTCTTC; V gene: TRBV18; clone size: .; D gene: TRBD1; CDR3 length: 14; J gene: TRBJ2-1
CDR3 protein: CASSLGGGRNTEAFF; CDR3 DNA: TGTGCCAGCAGCTTAGGAGGGGGCAGGAACACTGAAGCTTTCTTT; V gene: TRBV7-9; clone size: .; D gene: TRBD1; CDR3 length: 15; J gene: TRBJ1-1
CDR3 protein: CASTLRRTEAFF; CDR3 DNA: TGTGCCAGCACCCTCCGTCGAACTGAAGCTTTCTTT; V gene: TRBV28; clone size: .; D gene: .; CDR3 length: 12; J gene: TRBJ1-1
CDR3 protein: CASSRVDGELFF; CDR3 DNA: TGTGCCAGCAGCCGCGTCGACGGGGAGCTGTTTTTT; V gene: TRBV3-1/TRBV3-2; clone size: .; D gene: .; CDR3 length: 12; J gene: TRBJ2-2
CDR3 protein: CASSTITASIVEQYF; CDR3 DNA: TGTGCCAGCAGCACTATCACGGCTTCGATAGTAGAGCAGTACTTC; V gene: TRBV5-8; clone size: .; D gene: .; CDR3 length: 15; J gene: TRBJ2-7
CDR3 protein: CSVSHPTGELFF; CDR3 DNA: TGCAGCGTGTCTCACCCGACCGGGGAGCTGTTTTTT; V gene: TRBV29-1; clone size: .; D gene: .; CDR3 length: 12; J gene: TRBJ2-2
CDR3 protein: CASSLGLQDTQYF; CDR3 DNA: TGTGCCAGCAGCTTAGGGTTGCAGGATACGCAGTATTTT; V gene: TRBV5-5; clone size: .; D gene: .; CDR3 length: 13; J gene: TRBJ2-3
CDR3 protein: CASSLGGTNEKLFF; CDR3 DNA: TGCGCCAGCAGCCTAGGGGGGACGAATGAAAAACTGTTTTTT; V gene: TRBV5-1; clone size: .; D gene: .; CDR3 length: 14; J gene: TRBJ1-4
CDR3 protein: CASSLGGRAASSGNTIYF; CDR3 DNA: TGTGCCAGCAGCTTAGGTGGGAGGGCCGCTAGCTCTGGAAACACCATATATTTT; V gene: TRBV7-9; clone size: .; D gene: .; CDR3 length: 18; J gene: TRBJ1-3
CDR3 protein: CASSPHPGLAGGPPDTQYF; CDR3 DNA: TGTGCCAGCAGCCCCCACCCGGGACTAGCGGGAGGGCCTCCAGATACGCAGTATTTT; V gene: TRBV7-9; clone size: .; D gene: TRBD2; CDR3 length: 19; J gene: TRBJ2-3
CDR3 protein: CASGLVQRIGTDTQYF; CDR3 DNA: TGTGCTAGTGGTTTGGTACAACGCATCGGCACAGATACGCAGTATTTT; V gene: TRBV12-5; clone size: .; D gene: .; CDR3 length: 16; J gene: TRBJ2-3
CDR3 protein: CASSPGQGEQYF; CDR3 DNA: TGCGCCAGCTCACCCGGACAGGGTGAGCAGTACTTC; V gene: TRBV10-1; clone size: .; D gene: TRBD1; CDR3 length: 12; J gene: TRBJ2-7
CDR3 protein: CASSSRDYNEQFF; CDR3 DNA: TGTGCCAGCAGCTCCCGGGATTACAATGAGCAGTTCTTC; V gene: TRBV7-9; clone size: .; D gene: .; CDR3 length: 13; J gene: TRBJ2-1
CDR3 protein: CAISVPKQGRFHEQFF; CDR3 DNA: TGTGCCATCAGTGTTCCTAAACAGGGCCGGTTCCATGAGCAGTTCTTC; V gene: TRBV10-3; clone size: .; D gene: .; CDR3 length: 16; J gene: TRBJ2-1
CDR3 protein: CASSLASTSGFYEQYF; CDR3 DNA: TGTGCCAGCAGCTTAGCGAGCACTAGCGGTTTCTACGAGCAGTACTTC; V gene: TRBV7-2; clone size: .; D gene: TRBD2; CDR3 length: 16; J gene: TRBJ2-7
CDR3 protein: CATSRDRVSYEQYF; CDR3 DNA: TGTGCCACCAGCAGAGATCGGGTCTCCTACGAGCAGTACTTC; V gene: TRBV15; clone size: .; D gene: .; CDR3 length: 14; J gene: TRBJ2-7
CDR3 protein: CASSWPGADTQYF; CDR3 DNA: TGTGCCAGCAGCTGGCCAGGGGCAGATACGCAGTATTTT; V gene: TRBV5-5; clone size: .; D gene: .; CDR3 length: 13; J gene: TRBJ2-3
CDR3 protein: CASSQKRGQPQHF; CDR3 DNA: TGTGCCAGCAGCCAAAAACGGGGGCAGCCCCAGCATTTT; V gene: TRBV7-8; clone size: .; D gene: .; CDR3 length: 13; J gene: TRBJ1-5
CDR3 protein: CASSPGGLQAWTEAFF; CDR3 DNA: TGCGCCAGCAGCCCCGGCGGATTACAGGCGTGGACTGAAGCTTTCTTT; V gene: TRBV5-1; clone size: .; D gene: .; CDR3 length: 16; J gene: TRBJ1-1
CDR3 protein: CASSLWVVETQYF; CDR3 DNA: TGTGCCAGCAGTTTATGGGTGGTGGAGACCCAGTACTTC; V gene: TRBV12-3/TRBV12-4; clone size: .; D gene: .; CDR3 length: 13; J gene: TRBJ2-5
CDR3 protein: CASSEVGGQGGQPQHF; CDR3 DNA: TGTGCCAGCAGTGAAGTAGGTGGGCAGGGCGGTCAGCCCCAGCATTTT; V gene: TRBV2; clone size: .; D gene: .; CDR3 length: 16; J gene: TRBJ1-5
CDR3 protein: CASSSRWYADYGYTF; CDR3 DNA: TGTGCCAGCAGTTCCCGGTGGTACGCAGACTATGGCTACACCTTC; V gene: TRBV28; clone size: .; D gene: .; CDR3 length: 15; J gene: TRBJ1-2
CDR3 protein: CASSFDGGSPLHF; CDR3 DNA: TGTGCCAGCTCATTCGACGGTGGGTCACCCCTCCACTTT; V gene: TRBV18; clone size: .; D gene: .; CDR3 length: 13; J gene: TRBJ1-6
CDR3 protein: CASSRGVLSSYEQYF; CDR3 DNA: TGTGCCAGCAGCAGAGGAGTGCTAAGCTCCTACGAGCAGTACTTC; V gene: TRBV7-9; clone size: .; D gene: .; CDR3 length: 15; J gene: TRBJ2-7
CDR3 protein: CASSLEGTGGNEQFF; CDR3 DNA: TGTGCCAGCAGCTTAGAAGGGACAGGAGGCAATGAGCAGTTCTTC; V gene: TRBV7-3; clone size: .; D gene: TRBD1; CDR3 length: 15; J gene: TRBJ2-1
CDR3 protein: CASSSLRRREGYSEQFF; CDR3 DNA: TGTGCCAGCAGCTCCCTACGTCGGCGGGAGGGGTACAGTGAGCAGTTCTTC; V gene: TRBV7-6; clone size: .; D gene: TRBD2; CDR3 length: 17; J gene: TRBJ2-1
CDR3 protein: CASSRGLAGTYEQYF; CDR3 DNA: TGCGCCAGCAGCCGGGGACTAGCGGGAACCTACGAGCAGTACTTC; V gene: TRBV4-1; clone size: .; D gene: TRBD2; CDR3 length: 15; J gene: TRBJ2-7
CDR3 protein: CASSLTATNYGYTF; CDR3 DNA: TGTGCCAGCAGCTTAACAGCTACTAACTATGGCTACACCTTC; V gene: TRBV5-4; clone size: .; D gene: .; CDR3 length: 14; J gene: TRBJ1-2